These 25 T cell receptor beta chains were all obtained from the same sample, sequenced in a study of identifying expanded T cells in peripheral blood. Sequencing used immunoSEQ multiplex PCR; TCRdb keeps in-frame clones, though not all of them. Among roughly 120,000 clones listed, about 88% were seen once. The sequencing sample was made of blood. Every receptor here comes from a person aged 18 to 75 in good health.

This chain uses TRBV7-8 with TRBJ2-7; TRBD2 might be the D (5 bases). CDR3 length: 14 residues. Germline-derived CDR1 and CDR2 are SGHVS and FQNEAQ. Between the trimmed V and J ends, which lost 5 bases and 3 bases, there was a span of 14 bases. The CDR3 is CASSTRRENYEQYF. The CDR3 nucleotides read TGTGCCAGCAGCACCCGAAGGGAGAACTACGAGCAGTACTTC.

V usage is TRBV5-1 and J usage is TRBJ2-7; 12 bases fit TRBD1. Germline V gene lookup returns CDR1 SGHRS and CDR2 YFSETQ. The CDR3 is made up of 15 amino acids. Unmatched junction bases numbered 6, after V lost 2 bases and J lost 6 bases. CDR3 sequence: CASSFSGQGAAEQYF. CDR3 DNA sequence: TGCGCCAGCAGCTTCTCGGGACAGGGGGCTGCCGAGCAGTACTTC.

This chain joins TRBV5-3 and TRBJ2-1; TRBD2 is a possible D gene (5 bases). TRBV5-3 is reported as an ORF; its role is uncertain. The CDR3 totals 20 residues. The V end was cut by 0 bases, the J end by 5 bases, with 27 bases between. CDR3 protein: CARSLAFRRTQSVVDNEQFF. The DNA of the CDR3 is TGTGCCAGAAGCTTGGCCTTTCGCCGGACTCAGTCGGTAGTAGACAATGAGCAGTTCTTC.

The chain employs TRBV9 and TRBJ1-2; D is possibly TRBD1 (5 bases). CDR1 SGDLS and CDR2 YYNGEE come from the germline V gene. The CDR3 runs to 14 residues. Trimming took off 0 bases at V and 2 bases at J, with 8 bases between the two ends. The chain's CDR3 is CASSVDGGNYGYTF. CDR3 sequence (DNA): TGTGCCAGCAGCGTAGATGGGGGAAACTATGGCTACACCTTC.

This chain uses TRBV10-3 with TRBJ2-4; 8 bases line up with TRBD1. CDR3 length equals 13 residues. Germline V gene lookup returns CDR1 ENHRY and CDR2 SYGVKD. With V trimmed by 6 bases and J by 6 bases, 4 bases remained unmatched. The chain's CDR3 is CAIRRTGSNIQYF. The CDR3 DNA reads TGTGCCATCAGGAGGACAGGGTCAAACATTCAGTACTTC.

This chain joins TRBV5-8 and TRBJ2-3; no clear D gene. Germline V gene data show CDR1 as SGHTS and CDR2 as YDEGEE. V was clipped by 2 bases and J by 0 bases, with 7 bases between them. The length of the CDR3 is 14 residues. The CDR3 loop reads CASSFRSSTDTQYF. DNA of the CDR3: TGTGCCAGCAGCTTCAGGAGTAGCACAGATACGCAGTATTTT.

This chain uses TRBV30 with TRBJ2-5, with TRBD2 matching over 10 bases. Germline-derived CDR1 and CDR2 are GTSNPN and SVGIG (reference sequence). Germline trimming cut 3 bases from V and 0 bases from J; bases unmatched to any gene: 22. This CDR3 has 21 amino acids. The CDR3 DNA reads TGTGCCTGGAGCGAATGGGACAGTAAGGGGCTAGCGGGAGTCAACCAAGAGACCCAGTACTTC. This sequence encodes CAWSEWDSKGLAGVNQETQYF.

This clone is a singleton in its sample. V is TRBV19 and J is TRBJ1-1, with no clear D. Germline values: CDR1 LNHDA, CDR2 SQIVND (reference sequence). V lost 4 bases to trimming and J lost 4 bases, with 13 bases between them. The CDR3 loop spans 14 amino acids. For the CDR3, the DNA is TGTGCCAGTAGTAACATAGGGAGGAGCACTGAAGCTTTCTTT. It is translated as CASSNIGRSTEAFF.

The chain combines TRBV11-1 with TRBJ2-3; D possibly corresponds to TRBD2 (5 bases). Trimming took off 1 base at V and 1 base at J, with 9 bases between the two ends. Germline-derived CDR1 and CDR2 are SGHAT and FQDESV (reference sequence). The CDR3 is 15 residues long. CDR3 nucleotide sequence: TGTGCCAGCAGCTTAGTGGACTCCCGCACAGATACGCAGTATTTT. Amino acids: CASSLVDSRTDTQYF.

The chain combines TRBV18 with TRBJ2-6, with 7 bases fitting TRBD1. Germline CDR1 KGHSH, CDR2 LQKENI. V was clipped by 1 base and J by 4 bases; unmatched bases: 13. The CDR3 is 19 residues long. The CDR3 nucleotides read TGTGCCAGCTCACCACAGCCGGGACAGCCAAAGAGAGGGGCCAACGTCCTGACTTTC. Amino acid sequence: CASSPQPGQPKRGANVLTF.

The gene calls are TRBV5-1 and TRBJ1-1; D not resolved. CDR1 is SGHRS and CDR2 is YFSETQ in the germline V gene. V was trimmed by 4 bases and J by 0 bases, leaving 13 bases between them. This CDR3 spans 15 amino acids. CDR3: CASSLLTPMNTEAFF. CDR3 nucleotides: TGCGCCAGCAGCCTCCTGACACCAATGAACACTGAAGCTTTCTTT.

The V gene is TRBV13, the J gene TRBJ1-2; 7 positions agree with TRBD1. This CDR3 has 16 amino acids. The V gene's germline CDR1 is PRHDT and CDR2 FYEKMQ (reference sequence). V lost 6 bases and J lost 1; bases outside the gene matches: 11. CDR3 protein: CASSRTGDRNNYGYTF. The CDR3 DNA reads TGTGCCAGCAGTCGAACCGGGGACAGAAATAACTATGGCTACACCTTC.

The chain recombines TRBV4-2 with TRBJ2-3; 10 bases fit TRBD2. Germline V gene lookup returns CDR1 LGHNA and CDR2 YNFKEQ. Germline trimming cut 3 bases from V and 1 base from J; bases unmatched to any gene: 4. The CDR3 length is 16 residues. CDR3 sequence reads: CASSQEGLAGTDTQYF. CDR3 DNA: TGTGCCAGCAGCCAGGAAGGACTAGCGGGCACAGATACGCAGTATTTT.

The chain is built from TRBV10-3 and TRBJ2-3; 8 bases are shared with TRBD1. J gave up 2 bases and V 3 bases, and 10 bases lay outside the gene matches. Germline values: CDR1 ENHRY, CDR2 SYGVKD. The length of the CDR3 is 17 residues. The CDR3 sequence is CAISESGDRGYTDTQYF. The CDR3 bases are TGTGCCATCAGTGAAAGTGGCGACAGGGGTTACACAGATACGCAGTATTTT.

The chain has TRBV7-2 and TRBJ2-5; 7 nucleotides agree with TRBD1. The J segment lost 1 base and the V segment lost 5 bases, leaving 4 bases of the junction unmatched. Germline V gives CDR1 SGHTA, CDR2 FQGNSA. The CDR3 is 14 amino acids. CDR3 in amino acids: CASSLDRAQETQYF. The CDR3 nucleotides read TGTGCCAGCAGCCTAGACAGGGCCCAAGAGACCCAGTACTTC.

The chain combines TRBV7-8 with TRBJ2-5; D may be TRBD2 (6 bases). V was trimmed by 4 bases and J by 5 bases, leaving 20 bases between them. Per germline, CDR1 SGHVS and CDR2 FQNEAQ. The CDR3 sequence is 16 residues long. The CDR3 DNA reads as TGTGCCAGCAGCTCGCCCGGGGCGGGACGTTTGGAGACCCAGTACTTC. It encodes CASSSPGAGRLETQYF.

This clone was detected once. The rearrangement joins TRBV19 to TRBJ1-2; D gene uncertain. This CDR3 is 12 amino acids long. Germline V gene data show CDR1 as LNHDA and CDR2 as SQIVND (reference sequence). V lost 4 bases and J 5 bases, leaving 8 bases between the germline ends. The CDR3, as DNA: TGTGCCAGTAGTAGGGGTACATATGGCTACACCTTC. This codes for CASSRGTYGYTF.

The chain recombines TRBV19 with TRBJ1-1; TRBD1 matches at 8 bases. The CDR3 consists of 14 residues. From germline, CDR1 is LNHDA and CDR2 SQIVND (reference sequence). J lost 4 bases, V lost 6 bases, and 7 bases had no gene match. As DNA, the CDR3 is TGTGCCAGTAGCGGACAGGGAGTGACCACTGAAGCTTTCTTT. Translated, it gives CASSGQGVTTEAFF.

The rearrangement links TRBV10-3 to TRBJ2-5; no definite D call. With 2 bases removed from V and 7 bases from J, the gap between germline ends came to 11 bases. Germline V gives CDR1 ENHRY, CDR2 SYGVKD. This CDR3 has 13 amino acids. The CDR3 DNA sequence: TGTGCCATCAGTGAGAGGGATTCGGGGACCCAGTACTTC. Translating it yields CAISERDSGTQYF.

The genes are TRBV5-6 and TRBJ2-1; D remains ambiguous. CDR1 and CDR2 from the germline V gene are SGHDT and YYEEEE. Trimming left V 4 bases short and J 12 bases short, with 17 bases between. CDR3 length: 13 residues. CDR3: CASSTVDTAGQFF. The CDR3 bases are TGTGCCAGCAGCACGGTAGACACCGCCGGGCAGTTCTTC.

The V gene is TRBV11-1, the J gene TRBJ2-2, with D tentatively TRBD1 (6 bases). CDR1 SGHAT and CDR2 FQDESV come from the germline V gene (reference sequence). V was pared by 11 bases and J by 2 bases, with 12 bases between. The CDR3 sequence is 13 residues long. As DNA, the CDR3 is TGTGCCGCCGGGACACTAAACACCGGGGAGCTGTTTTTT. This translates into CAAGTLNTGELFF.

This rearrangement joins TRBV30 to TRBJ1-2; 9 bases are a match to TRBD1. Germline CDR1 GTSNPN, CDR2 SVGIG (reference sequence). V shed 5 bases, J shed 4 bases, and the junction held 2 bases outside the gene matches. This CDR3 spans 12 amino acids. The CDR3 reads CAWATGGYGYTF. The CDR3, as DNA: TGTGCCTGGGCGACAGGGGGCTATGGCTACACCTTC.

The V gene is TRBV18, the J gene TRBJ1-2, with 7 nucleotides matching TRBD1. Germline assignment: CDR1 KGHSH and CDR2 LQKENI. The CDR3 runs to 13 residues. Trimming took 3 bases from V and 2 from J; bases not matched to a gene: 0. CDR3 DNA: TGTGCCAGCTCACCGGACAGGAACTATGGCTACACCTTC. Its protein product is CASSPDRNYGYTF.

The chain joins TRBV7-8 to TRBJ2-1; 9 bases are shared with TRBD2. J gave up 8 bases and V 3 bases, and 11 bases lay outside the gene matches. Germline loops: CDR1 SGHVS, CDR2 FQNEAQ. The CDR3 runs to 16 residues. The CDR3 loop reads CASSLVSGSPGDEQFF. DNA of the CDR3: TGTGCCAGCAGCTTGGTTAGCGGGAGCCCGGGGGATGAGCAGTTCTTC.

The chain combines TRBV5-1 with TRBJ2-5; 7 nucleotides match TRBD1. Per the germline V gene, CDR1 is SGHRS and CDR2 is YFSETQ. This CDR3 region has 16 residues. The V and J ends lost 6 bases and 2 bases, in that order; junction bases with no gene match: 13. As DNA, the CDR3 is TGCGCCAGCAACTACTTCACGGGACAGTCACAAGAGACCCAGTACTTC. It translates to CASNYFTGQSQETQYF.